The 13 T cell receptor beta chains in this list originate from one sample, sequenced in a study of T-cell memory formation after mild COVID-19. TCRdb redid the calling of the 5' RACE reads with MiXCR, one entry per CDR3 protein. Of around 310,000 distinct CDR3 sequences listed, less than 25% are singletons. The specimen sequenced was PBMCs or a T cell subset sorted from them (not recorded which). The receptor set was obtained from a man aged 18 to 29 who had mild COVID-19 (a few samples of this study predate the infection). Cell type and time point are not known.

The chain joins TRBV12-3 or TRBV12-4 to TRBJ1-6; D gene unclear. CDR3 length equals 13 residues. Trimming shortened V by 7 bases and J by 9 bases, and 13 bases separated the two germline ends. CDR3 sequence (DNA): TGTGCCAGCACGGAGAGAGTAGGTTCACCCCTCCACTTT. This gives the protein CASTERVGSPLHF.

In this sample, this clonotype turned up a few times. This rearrangement joins TRBV12-3 or TRBV12-4 to TRBJ2-5; D gene unclear. Trimming removed 5 bases from V and 0 bases from J, with 16 bases in between. This CDR3 spans 16 amino acids. CDR3 DNA sequence: TGTGCCAGCAGTACGTCAGGCGCTGGCTACCAAGAGACCCAGTACTTC. This translates into CASSTSGAGYQETQYF.

This clonotype was counted only a few times. The rearrangement joins TRBV6-5 to TRBJ2-3; D perhaps matches TRBD1 (6 bases). V was clipped by 4 bases and J by 8 bases, with 16 bases between them. CDR1 is MNHEY and CDR2 is SVGAGI in the germline V gene. The CDR3 spans 14 residues. In DNA, the CDR3 is TGTGCCAGCAGTTCAGGGGCCCCCTTGGGTACGCAGTATTTT. Its translation: CASSSGAPLGTQYF.

This clonotype showed up just a few times. The chain employs TRBV11-2 and TRBJ1-4; the D gene is possibly TRBD1 (5 bases). From germline, CDR1 is SGHAT and CDR2 FQNNGV. V gave up 4 bases and J gave up 2 bases, with 11 bases separating them. This CDR3 comprises 15 residues. CDR3 in amino acids: CASSSGAGTNEKLFF. The CDR3 region has the DNA TGTGCCAGCAGCTCCGGAGCAGGGACTAATGAAAAACTGTTTTTT. Full variable domain (missing parts from reference TRBV11-2 and TRBJ1-4): EAGVAQSPRYKIIEKRQSVAFWCNPISGHATLYWYQQILGQGPKLLIQFQNNGVVDDSQLPKDRFSAERLKGVDSTLKIQPAKLEDSAVYLCASSSGAGTNEKLFFGSGTQLSVL.

The rearrangement uses TRBV5-1 and TRBJ2-2, with 7 positions matching TRBD2. J lost 6 bases, V lost 6 bases, and 14 bases had no gene match. Germline V CDR1 and CDR2: SGHRS, YFSETQ. The CDR3 loop spans 16 amino acids. CDR3 protein: CASTVASGLFAGELFF. The DNA for the CDR3 is TGCGCCAGCACGGTAGCTAGCGGCCTTTTCGCCGGGGAGCTGTTTTTT. Based on the CDR3 plus reference TRBV5-1 and TRBJ2-2, the full variable domain is KAGVTQTPRYLIKTRGQQVTLSCSPISGHRSVSWYQQTPGQGLQFLFEYFSETQRNKGNFPGRFSGRQFSNSRSEMNVSTLELGDSALYLCASTVASGLFAGELFFGEGSRLTVL.

This clonotype was seen a handful of times. The J gene is TRBJ1-2, the V gene TRBV7-2; TRBD1 matches 10 bases. The trim removed 7 bases at V and 6 bases at J, leaving 20 bases unmatched. CDR3 length: 18 residues. The germline gives CDR1 SGHTA, CDR2 FQGNSA. CDR3 sequence: CASTQSHSAGTGVDGYTF. The CDR3 DNA follows: TGTGCCAGCACTCAATCCCACTCCGCCGGGACAGGGGTGGATGGCTACACCTTC.

The chain employs TRBV12-3 or TRBV12-4 and TRBJ2-7, with 8 bases matching TRBD1. This CDR3 is 13 amino acids long. With V trimmed by 6 bases and J by 0 bases, 1 base remained unmatched. The CDR3 loop reads CASRDRDSYEQYF. The CDR3 nucleotides are TGTGCCAGCAGGGACAGGGACTCCTACGAGCAGTACTTC.

This clonotype was picked up a small number of times. The rearrangement links TRBV4-3 to TRBJ1-2; D gene unclear. V lost 3 bases, J lost 3 bases, and 17 bases lay in between. The CDR3 runs to 16 residues. CDR1 LGHNA and CDR2 YSLEER come from the germline V gene. The CDR3 sequence: CASSQYFPVRDYGYTF. The CDR3 nucleotides read TGCGCCAGCAGCCAGTACTTCCCCGTCCGGGACTATGGCTACACCTTC.

The chain is built from TRBV7-9 and TRBJ2-5; D is possibly TRBD1 (5 bases). This CDR3 has 14 residues. Germline V gene sequence: CDR1 SEHNR, CDR2 FQNEAQ (reference sequence). Trimming removed 4 bases at V and 0 bases at J, with 9 bases between. This CDR3 is CASSSWTHQETQYF. For the CDR3, the DNA is TGTGCCAGCAGCTCGTGGACACACCAAGAGACCCAGTACTTC.

This clonotype was recorded a few times. CDR3 DNA sequence: TGTGCCAGCAGCCTTGGAATCGACACAGATACGCAGTATTTT. This gives the protein CASSLGIDTDTQYF. The rearrangement links TRBV9 to TRBJ2-3; unclear D gene. This CDR3 has 14 residues. Trimming stripped 4 bases from V and 2 bases from J, with 11 bases between. Germline V gene sequence: CDR1 SGDLS, CDR2 YYNGEE.

The chain joins TRBV2 to TRBJ2-5; D remains unclear. Germline V gene lookup returns CDR1 SNHLY and CDR2 FYNNEI. The CDR3 runs 14 residues. V was trimmed by 2 bases and J by 5 bases, leaving 12 bases between them. CDR3 in amino acids: CASSERVDAETQYF. CDR3 nucleotides: TGTGCCAGCAGTGAAAGGGTCGATGCGGAGACCCAGTACTTC.

This clonotype turned up a few times. The chain employs TRBV5-1 and TRBJ1-1; D is uncertain. This CDR3 comprises 14 residues. The V gene lost 0 bases and the J gene lost 5 bases, with 11 bases spanning the gap. Germline CDR1 SGHRS, CDR2 YFSETQ. CDR3 region: CASSLGQAGTEAFF. The CDR3 nucleotides are TGCGCCAGCAGCTTGGGGCAGGCGGGAACTGAAGCTTTCTTT.

The V call is TRBV11-2, the J call TRBJ1-1; the match to TRBD1 covers 8 bases. The CDR3 loop spans 15 amino acids. Germline lookup yields CDR1 SGHAT and CDR2 FQNNGV. The V and J ends lost 5 bases and 3 bases, in that order; junction bases with no gene match: 8. The CDR3 bases are TGTGCCAGCAGCCTCAGGGGGCGCGGCGACACTGAAGCTTTCTTT. It encodes CASSLRGRGDTEAFF.